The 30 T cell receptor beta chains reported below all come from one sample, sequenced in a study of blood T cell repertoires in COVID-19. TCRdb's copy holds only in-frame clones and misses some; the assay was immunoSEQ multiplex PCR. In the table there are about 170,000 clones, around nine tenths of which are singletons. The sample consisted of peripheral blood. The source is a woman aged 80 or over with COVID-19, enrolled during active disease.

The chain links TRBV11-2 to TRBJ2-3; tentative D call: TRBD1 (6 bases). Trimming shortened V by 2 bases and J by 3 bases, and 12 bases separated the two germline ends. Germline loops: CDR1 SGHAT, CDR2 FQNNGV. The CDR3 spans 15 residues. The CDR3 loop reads CASSLSQGWTDTQYF. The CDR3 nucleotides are TGTGCCAGCAGCTTAAGTCAGGGGTGGACAGATACGCAGTATTTT. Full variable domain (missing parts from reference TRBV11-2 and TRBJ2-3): EAGVAQSPRYKIIEKRQSVAFWCNPISGHATLYWYQQILGQGPKLLIQFQNNGVVDDSQLPKDRFSAERLKGVDSTLKIQPAKLEDSAVYLCASSLSQGWTDTQYFGPGTRLTVL.

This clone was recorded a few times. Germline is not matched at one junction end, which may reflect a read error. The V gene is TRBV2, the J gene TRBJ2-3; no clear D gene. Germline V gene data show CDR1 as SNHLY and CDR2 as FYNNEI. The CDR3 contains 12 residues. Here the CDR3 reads CASREGQNTQYF. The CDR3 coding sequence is TGTGCCAGCAGGGAAGGGCAGAATACGCAGTATTTT. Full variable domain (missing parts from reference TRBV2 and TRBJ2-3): EPEVTQTPSHQVTQMGQEVILRCVPISNHLYFYWYRQILGQKVEFLVSFYNNEISEKSEIFDDQFSVERPDGSNFTLKIRSTKLEDSAMYFCASREGQNTQYFGPGTRLTVL.

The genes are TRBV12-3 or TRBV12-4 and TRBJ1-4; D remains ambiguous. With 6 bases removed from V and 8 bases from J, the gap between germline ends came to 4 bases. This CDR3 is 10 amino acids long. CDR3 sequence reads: CASSPEKLFF. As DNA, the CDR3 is TGTGCCAGCAGCCCGGAAAAACTGTTTTTT.

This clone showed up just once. The CDR3 coding sequence is TGTGCCAGCTCACGGGCAGGGGGCTCTGAAAAACTGTTTTTT. Protein product: CASSRAGGSEKLFF. This chain connects TRBV18 to TRBJ1-4; 8 bases are a match to TRBD1. V lost 4 bases to trimming and J lost 7 bases; unmatched junction nucleotides: 5. The CDR3 is made up of 14 amino acids. In germline, CDR1 is KGHSH, CDR2 LQKENI.

The CDR3 sequence is CASSPGTSGTYEQFF. DNA of the CDR3: TGTGCCAGCAGTCCCGGGACTAGCGGGACCTATGAGCAGTTCTTC. The chain uses TRBV6-5 and TRBJ2-1; 13 bases are a match to TRBD2. The CDR3 loop spans 15 amino acids. Germline lookup yields CDR1 MNHEY and CDR2 SVGAGI. J was trimmed by 8 bases and V by 5 bases; bases with no gene match: 6.

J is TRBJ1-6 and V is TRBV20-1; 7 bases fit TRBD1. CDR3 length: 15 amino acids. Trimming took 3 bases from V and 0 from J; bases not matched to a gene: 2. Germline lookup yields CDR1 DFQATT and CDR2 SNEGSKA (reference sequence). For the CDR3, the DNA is TGCAGTGCTAGTCCAGGGGGCTCCTATAATTCACCCCTCCACTTT. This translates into CSASPGGSYNSPLHF.

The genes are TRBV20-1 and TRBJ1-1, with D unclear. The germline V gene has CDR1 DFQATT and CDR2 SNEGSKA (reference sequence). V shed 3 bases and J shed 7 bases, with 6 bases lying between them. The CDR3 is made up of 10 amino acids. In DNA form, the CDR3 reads TGCAGTGCTAGCCTAAATGAAGCTTTCTTT. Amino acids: CSASLNEAFF.

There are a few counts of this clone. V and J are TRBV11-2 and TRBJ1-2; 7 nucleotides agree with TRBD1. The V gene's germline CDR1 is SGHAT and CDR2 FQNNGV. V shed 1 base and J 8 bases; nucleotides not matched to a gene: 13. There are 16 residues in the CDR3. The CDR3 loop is CASSLGGQSSREGYTF. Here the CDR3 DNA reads TGTGCCAGCAGCTTAGGGGGACAGAGTAGCCGAGAGGGCTACACCTTC.

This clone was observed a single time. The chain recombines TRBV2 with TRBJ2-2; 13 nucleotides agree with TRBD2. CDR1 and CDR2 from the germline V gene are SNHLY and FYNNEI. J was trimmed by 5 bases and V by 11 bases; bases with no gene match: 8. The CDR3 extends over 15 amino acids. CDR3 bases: TGTGCCGGAGGACTAGCGGGAGAGGGAACCGGGGAGCTGTTTTTT. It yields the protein CAGGLAGEGTGELFF.

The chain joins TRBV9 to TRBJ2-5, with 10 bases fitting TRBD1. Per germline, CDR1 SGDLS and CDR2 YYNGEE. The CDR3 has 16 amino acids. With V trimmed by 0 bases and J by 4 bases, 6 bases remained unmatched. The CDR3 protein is CASSVGQGASRETQYF. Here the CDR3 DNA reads TGTGCCAGCAGCGTAGGACAGGGGGCTTCTAGAGAGACCCAGTACTTC. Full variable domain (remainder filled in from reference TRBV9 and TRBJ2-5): DSGVTQTPKHLITATGQRVTLRCSPRSGDLSVYWYQQSLDQGLQFLIQYYNGEERAKGNILERFSAQQFPDLHSELNLSSLELGDSALYFCASSVGQGASRETQYFGPGTRLLVL.

The CDR3 DNA is TGTGCCAGCCGACCAGGACAGGCCTCCTACGAGCAGTACTTC. Its translation is CASRPGQASYEQYF. This rearrangement joins TRBV16 to TRBJ2-7; TRBD1 matches at 7 bases. This CDR3 spans 14 amino acids. The germline CDR1 and CDR2 sequences are KGHSY and FQNENV. After removal of 8 bases from V and 0 bases from J, the junction contained 7 bases not matched to a gene. Using reference TRBV16 and TRBJ2-7 for the parts outside the CDR3, the full variable domain is GEEVAQTPKHLVRGEGQKAKLYCAPIKGHSYVFWYQQVLKNEFKFLISFQNENVFDETGMPKERFSAKCLPNSPCSLEIQATKLEDSAVYFCASRPGQASYEQYFGPGTRLTVT.

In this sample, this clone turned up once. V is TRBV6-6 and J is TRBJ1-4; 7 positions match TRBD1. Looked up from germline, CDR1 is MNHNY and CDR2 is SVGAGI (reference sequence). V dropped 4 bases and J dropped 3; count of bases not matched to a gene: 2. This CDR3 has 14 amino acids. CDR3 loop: CASSFRGSNEKLFF. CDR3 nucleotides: TGTGCCAGCAGTTTCAGGGGGTCTAATGAAAAACTGTTTTTT.

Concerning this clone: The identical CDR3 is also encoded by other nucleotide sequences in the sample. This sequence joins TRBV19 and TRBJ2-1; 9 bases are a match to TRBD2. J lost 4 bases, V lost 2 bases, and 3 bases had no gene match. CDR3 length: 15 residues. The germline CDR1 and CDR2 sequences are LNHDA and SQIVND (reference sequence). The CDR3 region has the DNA TGTGCCAGTAGTATAAGTCTAGCGGGGTACAATGAGCAGTTCTTC. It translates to CASSISLAGYNEQFF. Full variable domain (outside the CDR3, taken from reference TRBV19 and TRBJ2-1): DGGITQSPKYLFRKEGQNVTLSCEQNLNHDAMYWYRQDPGQGLRLIYYSQIVNDFQKGDIAEGYSVSREKKESFPLTVTSAQKNPTAFYLCASSISLAGYNEQFFGPGTRLTVL.

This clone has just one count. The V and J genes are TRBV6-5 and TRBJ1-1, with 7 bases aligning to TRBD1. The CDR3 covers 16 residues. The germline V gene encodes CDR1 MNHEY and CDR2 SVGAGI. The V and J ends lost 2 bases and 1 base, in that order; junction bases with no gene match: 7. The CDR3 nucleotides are TGTGCCAGCAGTTACGATTTTAGGGGGCAGAACACTGAAGCTTTCTTT. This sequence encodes CASSYDFRGQNTEAFF.

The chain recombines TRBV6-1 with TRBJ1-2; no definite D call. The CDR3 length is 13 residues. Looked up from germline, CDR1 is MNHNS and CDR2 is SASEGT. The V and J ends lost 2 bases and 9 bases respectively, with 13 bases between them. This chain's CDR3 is CASSEMMVRSYTF. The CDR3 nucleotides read TGTGCCAGCAGTGAAATGATGGTTAGAAGCTACACCTTC.

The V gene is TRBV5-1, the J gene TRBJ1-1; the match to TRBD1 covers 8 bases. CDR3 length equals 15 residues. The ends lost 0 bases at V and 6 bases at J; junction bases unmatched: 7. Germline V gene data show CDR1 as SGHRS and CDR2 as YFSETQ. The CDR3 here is CASSLVQGAGAEAFF. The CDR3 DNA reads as TGCGCCAGCAGCTTGGTTCAGGGGGCCGGGGCTGAAGCTTTCTTT.

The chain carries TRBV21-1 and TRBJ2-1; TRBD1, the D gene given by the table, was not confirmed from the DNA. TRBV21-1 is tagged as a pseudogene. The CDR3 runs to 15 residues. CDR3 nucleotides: TGTGCCAGCAACTCGCAGGGGGCTCCTTACAATGAGCAGTTCTTC. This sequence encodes CASNSQGAPYNEQFF.

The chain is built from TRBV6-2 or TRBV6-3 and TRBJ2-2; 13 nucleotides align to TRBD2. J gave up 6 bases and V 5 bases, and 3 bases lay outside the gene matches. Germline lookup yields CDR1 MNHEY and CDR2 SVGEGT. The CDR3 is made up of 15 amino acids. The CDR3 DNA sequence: TGTGCCAGCAGTCATGGGACTAGCGGGGCCGGGGAGCTGTTTTTT. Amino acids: CASSHGTSGAGELFF.

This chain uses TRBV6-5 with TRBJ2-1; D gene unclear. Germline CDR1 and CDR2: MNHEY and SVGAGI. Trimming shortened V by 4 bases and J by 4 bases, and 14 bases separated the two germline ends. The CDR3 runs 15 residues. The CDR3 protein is CASSLLGQDYNEQFF. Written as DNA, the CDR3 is TGTGCCAGCAGTTTACTCGGCCAGGATTACAATGAGCAGTTCTTC.

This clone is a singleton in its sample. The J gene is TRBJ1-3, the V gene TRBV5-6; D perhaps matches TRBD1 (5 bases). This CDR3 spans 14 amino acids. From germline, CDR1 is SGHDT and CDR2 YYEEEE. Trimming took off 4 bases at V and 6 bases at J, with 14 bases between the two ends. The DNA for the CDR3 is TGTGCCAGCAGCGCGCAGGGTGGCGAAAACACCATATATTTT. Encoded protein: CASSAQGGENTIYF.

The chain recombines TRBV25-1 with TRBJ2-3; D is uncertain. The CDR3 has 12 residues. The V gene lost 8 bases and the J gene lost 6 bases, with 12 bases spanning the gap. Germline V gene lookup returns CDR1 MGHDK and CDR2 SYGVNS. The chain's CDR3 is CASLSPRDTQYF. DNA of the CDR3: TGTGCCAGCCTTAGTCCTCGGGATACGCAGTATTTT. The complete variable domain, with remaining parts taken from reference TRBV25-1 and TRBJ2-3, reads EADIYQTPRYLVIGTGKKITLECSQTMGHDKMYWYQQDPGMELHLIHYSYGVNSTEKGDLSSESTVSRIRTEHFPLTLESARPSHTSQYLCASLSPRDTQYFGPGTRLTVL.

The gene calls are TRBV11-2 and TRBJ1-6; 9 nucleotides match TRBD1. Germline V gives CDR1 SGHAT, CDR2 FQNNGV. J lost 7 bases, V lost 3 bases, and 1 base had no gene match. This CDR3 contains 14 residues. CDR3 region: CASSLTGGNSPLHF. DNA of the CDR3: TGTGCCAGCAGCTTGACAGGGGGGAATTCACCCCTCCACTTT.

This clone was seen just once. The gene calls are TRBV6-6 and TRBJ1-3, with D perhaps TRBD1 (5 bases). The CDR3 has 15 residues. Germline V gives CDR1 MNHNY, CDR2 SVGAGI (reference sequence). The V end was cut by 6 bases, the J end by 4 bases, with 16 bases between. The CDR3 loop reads CASRPGEGRGNTIYF. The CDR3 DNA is TGTGCCAGCAGGCCGGGAGAGGGGAGAGGAAACACCATATATTTT.

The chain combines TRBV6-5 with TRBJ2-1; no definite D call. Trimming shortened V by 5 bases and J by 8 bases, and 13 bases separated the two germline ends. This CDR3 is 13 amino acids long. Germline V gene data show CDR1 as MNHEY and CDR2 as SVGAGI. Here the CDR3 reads CASSRLNRDEQFF. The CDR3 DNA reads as TGTGCCAGCAGTAGACTCAACCGCGATGAGCAGTTCTTC.

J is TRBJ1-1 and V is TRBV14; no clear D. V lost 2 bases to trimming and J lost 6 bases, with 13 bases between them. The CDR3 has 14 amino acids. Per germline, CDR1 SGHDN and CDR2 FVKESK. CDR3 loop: CASSQFVKSPEAFF. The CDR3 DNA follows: TGTGCCAGCAGCCAATTTGTTAAATCCCCTGAAGCTTTCTTT.

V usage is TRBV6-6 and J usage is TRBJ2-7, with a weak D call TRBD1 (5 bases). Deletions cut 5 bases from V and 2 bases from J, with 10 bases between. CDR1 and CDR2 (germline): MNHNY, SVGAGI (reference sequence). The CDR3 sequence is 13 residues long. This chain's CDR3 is CASSTQGTYEQYF. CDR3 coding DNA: TGTGCCAGCAGTACTCAGGGTACCTACGAGCAGTACTTC.

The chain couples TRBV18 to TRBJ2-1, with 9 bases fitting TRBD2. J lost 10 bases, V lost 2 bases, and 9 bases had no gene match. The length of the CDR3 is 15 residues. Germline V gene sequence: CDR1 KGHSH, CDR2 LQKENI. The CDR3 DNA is TGTGCCAGCTCACCAAGCGTAGCGGGAGACCACGAGCAGTTCTTC. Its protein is CASSPSVAGDHEQFF.

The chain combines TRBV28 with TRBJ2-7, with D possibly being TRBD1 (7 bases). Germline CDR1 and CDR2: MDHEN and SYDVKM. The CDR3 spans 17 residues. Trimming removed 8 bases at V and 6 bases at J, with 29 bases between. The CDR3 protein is CASSSKLRSQGGGEQYF. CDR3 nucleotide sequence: TGTGCCAGCTCCTCCAAGCTACGGAGCCAGGGGGGAGGCGAGCAGTACTTC.

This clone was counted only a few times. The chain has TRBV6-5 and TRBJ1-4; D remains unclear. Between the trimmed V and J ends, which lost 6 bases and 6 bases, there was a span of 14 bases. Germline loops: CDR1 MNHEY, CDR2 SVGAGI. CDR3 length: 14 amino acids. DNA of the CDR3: TGTGCCAGCAGCTACACATACGGAGATGAAAAACTGTTTTTT. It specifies CASSYTYGDEKLFF.

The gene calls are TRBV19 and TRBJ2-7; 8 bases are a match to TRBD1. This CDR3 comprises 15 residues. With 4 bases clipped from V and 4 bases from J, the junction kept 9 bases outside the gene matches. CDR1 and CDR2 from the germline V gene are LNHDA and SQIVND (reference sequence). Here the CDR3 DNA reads TGTGCCAGTAGTACCTCAGGGGGCAGTCCGTACGAGCAGTACTTC. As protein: CASSTSGGSPYEQYF.